This TCR beta chain was obtained from a study of vaccination effects on CD4 cells after COVID-19. Findings and caveats of the study: Marked clonal contraction was seen in infection- and vaccine-induced clones late after vaccination.

CDR3 length equals 17 residues. V lost 4 bases, J lost 4 bases, and 13 bases stayed unmatched. Germline-derived CDR1 and CDR2 are LNHDA and SQIVND (reference sequence). There are a few counts of this clone. Its specificity is unknown. Repertoires were generated with immunoSEQ multiplex PCR, while TCRdb's copy carries only in-frame clones and drops some. The sample contains more than 35,000 clones, around 66% of which appear only once. Using viral peptide pools, the ViraFEST assay grew out antigen-specific CD4+ T cells prior to sequencing. Having been cultured for 9 to 11 days, the cells underwent CD4+ T cell isolation. This person's SARS-CoV-2 infection, confirmed by PCR, occurred between March and December 2020.

Source: CD4+ T cells from PBMCs cultured with a peptide pool, taken before COVID-19 vaccination. The V gene is TRBV19, the J gene TRBJ1-1; 9 bases fit TRBD1. The clonotype comes from a human donor who had a prior SARS-CoV-2 infection. The CDR3 DNA sequence: TGTGCCAGTAGTACCTACAGAGTGGGACAGGGTCGCACTGAAGCTTTCTTT. This codes for CASSTYRVGQGRTEAFF.